This is a list of T cell receptor beta chains from one sample in a study of blood T cell repertoires in COVID-19. Sequencing used immunoSEQ multiplex PCR; TCRdb keeps in-frame clones, though not all of them. Among fewer than 200,000 clones listed, around 80% were seen once. Sequencing used peripheral blood. The receptors were sampled from a man aged 70 or older with active or convalescent COVID-19. CDR3s leave out the opening cysteine and the closing phenylalanine or tryptophan.

cdr3_aa j_call v_call
ASSTSGGAELPEQY TRBJ2-7 TRBV4-2
AVNRDLNSPLH TRBJ1-6 TRBV30
ASSLDPPILWGEETQY TRBJ2-5 TRBV11-3
SLPDRAIIETQY TRBJ2-5 TRBV29-1
ASAEDSEETQY TRBJ2-5 TRBV12-3/TRBV12-4
ASSSGETGELF TRBJ2-2 TRBV5-1
ASSRRDRGRGEKLF TRBJ1-4 TRBV27
ASSLGTVNYGYT TRBJ1-2 TRBV5-6
ASSRDRGPGNTIY TRBJ1-3 TRBV5-5
ASLRRSLH TRBJ1-6 TRBV7-6
ASSGGRYTEAF TRBJ1-1 TRBV2